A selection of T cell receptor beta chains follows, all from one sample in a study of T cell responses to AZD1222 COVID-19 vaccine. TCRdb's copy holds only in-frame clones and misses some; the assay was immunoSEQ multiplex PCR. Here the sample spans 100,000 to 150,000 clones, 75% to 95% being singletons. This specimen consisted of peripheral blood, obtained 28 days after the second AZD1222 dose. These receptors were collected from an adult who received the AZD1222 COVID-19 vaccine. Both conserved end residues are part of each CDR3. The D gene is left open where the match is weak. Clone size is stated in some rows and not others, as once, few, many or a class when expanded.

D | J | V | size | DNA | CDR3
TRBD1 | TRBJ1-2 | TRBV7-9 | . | TGTGCCAGCAGCTCACGAGGGACAGGGGACGGCTACACCTTC | CASSSRGTGDGYTF
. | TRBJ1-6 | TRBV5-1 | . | TGCGCCAGCAGCTTGGGGGGGGGCCAGGAACCCCTCCACTTT | CASSLGGGQEPLHF
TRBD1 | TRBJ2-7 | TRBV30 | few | TGTGCTGCTCGGGACAGACACTACGAGCAGTACTTC | CAARDRHYEQYF
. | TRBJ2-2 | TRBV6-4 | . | TGTGCCAGTTCTATCCGGGAGTACACCGGGGAGCTGTTTTTT | CASSIREYTGELFF
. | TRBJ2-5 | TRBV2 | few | TGTGCCAGCGCGTCGCAAGAGACCCAGTACTTC | CASASQETQYF
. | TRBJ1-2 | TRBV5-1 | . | TGCGCCAGCAGCTTCCCGGACAGTTATGGCTACACCTTC | CASSFPDSYGYTF
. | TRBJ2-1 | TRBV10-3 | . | TGTGCCATCAGTGGGCGCGGTGACAATGAGCAGTTCTTC | CAISGRGDNEQFF
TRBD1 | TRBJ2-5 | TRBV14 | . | TGTGCCAGCAGCCGGGACAGACAAGAGACCCAGTACTTC | CASSRDRQETQYF
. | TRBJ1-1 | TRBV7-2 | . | TGTGCCACCAAGTCCGGGGGACTCGAGAACACTGAAGCTTTCTTT | CATKSGGLENTEAFF
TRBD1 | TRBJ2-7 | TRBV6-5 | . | TGTGCCAGCATGACCGGGACAGATTACTACGAGCAGTACTTC | CASMTGTDYYEQYF
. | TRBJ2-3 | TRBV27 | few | TGTGCCAGCAGTTTATTAGGGGCGACGCAGTATTTT | CASSLLGATQYF
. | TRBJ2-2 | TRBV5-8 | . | TGTGCCAGCAGCTTGCCGTTGACCGGGGAGCTGTTTTTT | CASSLPLTGELFF
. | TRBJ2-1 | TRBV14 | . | TGTGCCAGCAGCCCCTCGGGCGATGAGCAGTTCTTC | CASSPSGDEQFF
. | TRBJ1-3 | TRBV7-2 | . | TGTGCCAGCAGCTTAGCGGGGCCCTCTGGAAACACCATATATTTT | CASSLAGPSGNTIYF
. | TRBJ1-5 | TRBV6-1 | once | TGTGCCAGCAGTGGCGGCAGCAATCAGCCCCAGCATTTT | CASSGGSNQPQHF
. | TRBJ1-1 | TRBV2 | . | TGTGCCAGCAGTCAACAGGGGAACACTGAAGCTTTCTTT | CASSQQGNTEAFF
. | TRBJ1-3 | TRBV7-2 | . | TGTGCCAGCAGCTTAGATTACCTGCGCTCTGGAAACACCATATATTTT | CASSLDYLRSGNTIYF
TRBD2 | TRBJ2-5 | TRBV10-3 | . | TGTGCCATCAGTGCCGGGCGAGCGGTAGCGGGAGAAGAGACCCAGTACTTC | CAISAGRAVAGEETQYF
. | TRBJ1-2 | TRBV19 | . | TGTGCCAGTAGAGATCGGACGCCCTATGGCTACACCTTC | CASRDRTPYGYTF
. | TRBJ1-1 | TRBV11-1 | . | TGTGCCAGCAGCTTAGCCCGGCGGGGAACCTTCACTGAAGCTTTCTTT | CASSLARRGTFTEAFF
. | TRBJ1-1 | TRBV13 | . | TGTGCCAGCAGCTTAAAGAACACTGAAGCTTTCTTT | CASSLKNTEAFF
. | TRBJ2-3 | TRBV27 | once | TGTGCCAGCTTGCCTCCAGAAACAACTAGCACAGATACGCAGTATTTT | CASLPPETTSTDTQYF